The sequence of this T cell receptor (beta chain) was determined in a study of cytomegalovirus exposure and HLA in healthy donors. Study outcomes and limitations: Among donors in an Asian-associated ancestry cluster, a later analysis reportedly found fewer N-insertions than the roughly 670-donor mean. In a later analysis, CMV-associated beta chains were mostly HLA-associated, it appeared. Most of the TCR beta V segments (in an earlier analysis) were productive either about 87% or about 30% of the time.

CDR3 length: 17 residues. Germline V gene sequence: CDR1 SEHNR, CDR2 FQNEAQ (reference sequence). Amplification used 60 Vbeta primers and 13 Jbeta primers. Sequencing used immunoSEQ multiplex PCR; TCRdb keeps in-frame clones, though not all of them. The sample has approximately 200,000 clones; approximately 80% are singletons. A note on this clone: The antigen is undetermined. At one end, the junction sequence differs from germline, possibly due to a read error.

Sequences were obtained from PBMCs. The chain links TRBV7-9 to TRBJ1-1; D is unresolved. The clonotype originates from a boy aged 2-9 years in good health and CMV-seronegative. CDR3 nucleotide sequence: TGTTCCAGCAGCCCATTAGGGAGGGATAATAGAAACACTGAAGCTTTCTTT. It specifies CSSSPLGRDNRNTEAFF.